One and the same sample provided the 27 T cell receptor beta chains below, sequenced in a study of high-grade serous ovarian cancer treatment subgroups. Here immunoSEQ multiplex PCR was the method, and the copy in TCRdb shows in-frame clones only, minus some. Of about 7,600 clones listed, around 80% are singletons. The tumor samples were collected prior to definitive surgery or chemotherapy. The sample consisted of tumor tissue. Source of these receptors: a human donor with high-grade serous ovarian cancer.

The chain joins TRBV27 to TRBJ2-1, with TRBD2 as a possible D gene (5 bases). There are 15 residues in the CDR3. Trimming stripped 5 bases from V and 3 bases from J, with 14 bases between. From germline, CDR1 is MNHEY and CDR2 SMNVEV (reference sequence). In nucleotides, the CDR3 is TGTGCCAGCAGTACGGCCTGGGGAGACTACAATGAGCAGTTCTTC. Amino acid sequence: CASSTAWGDYNEQFF.

This chain joins TRBV9 and TRBJ2-3, with 10 nucleotides matching TRBD2. The CDR3 runs to 17 residues. V trimming: 0 bases; J trimming: 2 bases; junction bases outside the gene matches: 6. CDR1 SGDLS and CDR2 YYNGEE come from the germline V gene. The CDR3 spells CASSVGLAGAYTDTQYF. CDR3 DNA sequence: TGTGCCAGCAGCGTAGGGCTAGCGGGGGCCTACACAGATACGCAGTATTTT.

The chain employs TRBV4-1 and TRBJ1-2, with TRBD1 matching 9 bases. CDR3 length: 15 amino acids. Trimming cost V 0 bases and J 6 bases; bases outside gene matches: 5. Germline assignment: CDR1 MGHRA and CDR2 YSYEKL. CDR3 sequence reads: CASSQDDRGKNGYTF. Written as DNA, the CDR3 is TGCGCCAGCAGCCAAGATGACAGGGGGAAAAATGGCTACACCTTC.

This clone has just one count. The V call is TRBV7-6, the J call TRBJ2-1, with 11 bases fitting TRBD2. V lost 5 bases, J lost 0 bases, and 9 bases stayed unmatched. The CDR3 spans 18 residues. Germline V gene lookup returns CDR1 SGHVS and CDR2 FNYEAQ. The CDR3 sequence: CASSPKLGLAGSYNEQFF. CDR3 nucleotide sequence: TGTGCCAGCAGCCCAAAGCTAGGACTAGCGGGCTCCTACAATGAGCAGTTCTTC.

The gene calls are TRBV10-3 and TRBJ1-4; D remains unclear. Trimming took off 4 bases at V and 6 bases at J, with 12 bases between the two ends. The CDR3 covers 14 residues. Germline V CDR1 and CDR2: ENHRY, SYGVKD. The chain's CDR3 is CAISAERGYEKLFF. The DNA of the CDR3 is TGTGCCATCAGTGCAGAACGAGGATATGAAAAACTGTTTTTT.

The chain combines TRBV23-1 with TRBJ1-1, with a tentative D call TRBD1 (5 bases). TRBV23-1 is an open reading frame, and its role is uncertain. V was trimmed by 3 bases and J by 5 bases, leaving 16 bases between them. The CDR3 loop spans 15 amino acids. The CDR3 loop reads CASSHWDPRRTEAFF. The CDR3, as DNA: TGCGCCAGCAGTCATTGGGACCCAAGGAGGACTGAAGCTTTCTTT.

The chain has TRBV19 and TRBJ2-7, with 11 positions matching TRBD2. CDR1 is LNHDA and CDR2 is SQIVND in the germline V gene (reference sequence). Germline trimming cut 6 bases from V and 7 bases from J; bases unmatched to any gene: 11. CDR3 length: 15 residues. The CDR3 reads CASSSLLAGVGEQYF. The CDR3 DNA follows: TGTGCCAGTAGCAGCCTACTAGCGGGAGTTGGTGAGCAGTACTTC.

V and J are TRBV27 and TRBJ1-1; the D is unclear. Trimming cost V 7 bases and J 1 base, with 10 bases left between them. CDR1 and CDR2 (germline): MNHEY, SMNVEV (reference sequence). This CDR3 is 13 amino acids long. The DNA for the CDR3 is TGTGCCAGCATTGCTTTCGAGAACACTGAAGCTTTCTTT. This encodes CASIAFENTEAFF.

The rearrangement uses TRBV4-1 and TRBJ2-5, with a weak D call TRBD2 (6 bases). This CDR3 region has 15 residues. Germline V lookup: CDR1 MGHRA, CDR2 YSYEKL. V was cut by 3 bases and J by 1 base, with 12 bases left in between. The CDR3: CASSQSAGLQETQYF. As DNA, the CDR3 is TGCGCCAGCAGCCAGTCGGCGGGACTCCAAGAGACCCAGTACTTC.

The table lists this clone with a few counts. The gene calls are TRBV5-6 and TRBJ2-6; maybe TRBD1 (6 bases). CDR3 size: 17 residues. Germline V gives CDR1 SGHDT, CDR2 YYEEEE. The V gene lost 3 bases and the J gene lost 0 bases, with 13 bases spanning the gap. DNA of the CDR3: TGTGCCAGCAGCTGGGGGCCCGGTGACTCTGGGGCCAACGTCCTGACTTTC. This gives the protein CASSWGPGDSGANVLTF. Together with reference TRBV5-6 and TRBJ2-6, the CDR3 gives the full variable domain: DAGVTQSPTHLIKTRGQQVTLRCSPKSGHDTVSWYQQALGQGPQFIFQYYEEEERQRGNFPDRFSGHQFPNYSSELNVNALLLGDSALYLCASSWGPGDSGANVLTFGAGSRLTVL.

This clone appeared a few times. The chain joins TRBV19 to TRBJ2-2; 7 bases are shared with TRBD1. Losses at the gene ends were 5 bases for V and 6 bases for J; bases not matched to a gene: 9. The length of the CDR3 is 15 residues. Germline V gives CDR1 LNHDA, CDR2 SQIVND (reference sequence). The CDR3 loop reads CASSSDRFRSGELFF. CDR3 coding DNA: TGTGCCAGTAGTTCGGACAGGTTTCGATCCGGGGAGCTGTTTTTT.

The gene calls are TRBV5-1 and TRBJ2-5; TRBD1 matches 8 bases. J was trimmed by 4 bases and V by 0 bases; bases with no gene match: 2. The length of the CDR3 is 14 residues. CDR1 is SGHRS, CDR2 YFSETQ, per germline. The CDR3 loop reads CASSLAGQGETQYF. CDR3 nucleotides: TGCGCCAGCAGCTTGGCAGGACAGGGAGAGACCCAGTACTTC.

This CDR3 is CASSQDGNQPQHF. CDR3 DNA: TGCGCCAGCAGCCAAGATGGCAATCAGCCCCAGCATTTT. The rearrangement links TRBV4-1 to TRBJ1-5, with D uncertain. This CDR3 spans 13 amino acids. Trimming left V 0 bases short and J 2 bases short, with 2 bases between. The germline V gene has CDR1 MGHRA and CDR2 YSYEKL.

The chain employs TRBV19 and TRBJ1-1, with D hard to call. This CDR3 comprises 15 residues. Germline loops: CDR1 LNHDA, CDR2 SQIVND (reference sequence). With 3 bases removed from V and 7 bases from J, the gap between germline ends came to 18 bases. CDR3 amino acids: CASSMRLQEVGEAFF. In DNA, the CDR3 is TGTGCCAGTAGTATGAGGCTCCAGGAGGTTGGTGAAGCTTTCTTT.

The chain couples TRBV7-2 to TRBJ2-7; D unresolved. This CDR3 has 13 amino acids. CDR1 is SGHTA, CDR2 FQGNSA, per germline. V lost 2 bases and J lost 2, with 7 bases in between. CDR3 sequence reads: CASSLFRTYEQYF. CDR3 DNA: TGTGCCAGCAGCTTATTCCGTACCTACGAGCAGTACTTC.

The chain combines TRBV5-1 with TRBJ1-4; D ambiguous. Trimming removed 0 bases at V and 7 bases at J, with 10 bases between. CDR1 and CDR2 from the germline V gene are SGHRS and YFSETQ. This CDR3 has 14 amino acids. The CDR3 spells CASSLEGGREKLFF. The CDR3 bases are TGCGCCAGCAGCTTGGAAGGAGGGCGTGAAAAACTGTTTTTT. The full variable domain, its missing parts supplied by reference TRBV5-1 and TRBJ1-4, is KAGVTQTPRYLIKTRGQQVTLSCSPISGHRSVSWYQQTPGQGLQFLFEYFSETQRNKGNFPGRFSGRQFSNSRSEMNVSTLELGDSALYLCASSLEGGREKLFFGSGTQLSVL.

The gene calls are TRBV11-3 and TRBJ2-1, with no clear D. The germline CDR1 and CDR2 sequences are SGHNT and YENEEA. CDR3 size: 14 residues. Trimming took off 0 bases at V and 4 bases at J, with 7 bases between the two ends. CDR3 protein: CASSLDVVYNEQFF. The CDR3 region has the DNA TGTGCCAGCAGCTTAGATGTCGTTTACAATGAGCAGTTCTTC.

The gene calls are TRBV5-6 and TRBJ2-3, with a possible D match to TRBD2 (5 bases). The germline V and J ends were trimmed by 3 bases and 4 bases, with 15 bases remaining between them. The CDR3 is made up of 15 amino acids. Germline CDR1 SGHDT, CDR2 YYEEEE. DNA of the CDR3: TGTGCCAGCAGCTCCCTCCTAGAGGGTGCAGATACGCAGTATTTT. This gives the protein CASSSLLEGADTQYF.

This sequence joins TRBV25-1 and TRBJ2-1, with TRBD2 identical over 14 bases. The ends lost 4 bases at V and 6 bases at J; junction bases unmatched: 5. Germline-derived CDR1 and CDR2 are MGHDK and SYGVNS. The CDR3 extends over 16 amino acids. The CDR3 loop reads CASSVRTSGRSNEQFF. The CDR3 nucleotides are TGTGCCAGCAGTGTTCGGACTAGCGGGAGGAGCAATGAGCAGTTCTTC.

By sample fraction, this clone is medium-sized. The gene calls are TRBV5-4 and TRBJ1-1; TRBD1 matches 8 bases. V lost 0 bases and J lost 5; bases outside the gene matches: 3. The germline V gene has CDR1 SGHNT and CDR2 YYREEE (reference sequence). CDR3 length: 14 amino acids. CDR3 sequence: CASSLGWTGTEAFF. CDR3 nucleotides: TGTGCCAGCAGCTTGGGATGGACAGGGACTGAAGCTTTCTTT.

The chain employs TRBV12-5 and TRBJ2-1; TRBD2 aligns across 14 bases. The germline CDR1 and CDR2 sequences are LGHNT and FRNRAP. CDR3 length equals 18 residues. J lost 8 bases, V lost 1 base, and 10 bases had no gene match. The CDR3 sequence: CASGLGLPGLAGVDEQFF. CDR3 nucleotides: TGTGCTAGTGGTTTGGGTTTACCGGGACTAGCGGGAGTCGATGAGCAGTTCTTC.

The rearrangement joins TRBV2 to TRBJ2-2, with D perhaps TRBD2 (7 bases). In germline, CDR1 is SNHLY, CDR2 FYNNEI. Trimming removed 6 bases from V and 6 bases from J, with 20 bases in between. The CDR3 totals 16 residues. The CDR3: CASRARGASTSGELFF. The CDR3 DNA follows: TGTGCCAGCAGGGCCCGGGGGGCTTCAACATCCGGGGAGCTGTTTTTT.

The V call is TRBV2, the J call TRBJ2-2; D gene uncertain. Germline V gene data show CDR1 as SNHLY and CDR2 as FYNNEI. Between the trimmed V and J ends, which lost 3 bases and 4 bases, there was a span of 12 bases. The CDR3 consists of 15 residues. Here the CDR3 DNA reads TGTGCCAGCAGTGAGATTAGTTCGATCACCGGGGAGCTGTTTTTT. Protein sequence: CASSEISSITGELFF.

The chain links TRBV7-9 to TRBJ1-3; maybe TRBD1 (6 bases). The CDR3 loop spans 18 amino acids. Germline loops: CDR1 SEHNR, CDR2 FQNEAQ (reference sequence). V lost 2 bases and J lost 0, with 17 bases in between. CDR3 DNA sequence: TGTGCCAGCAGCTTACCCTCGACAGGAGACAGCTCTGGAAACACCATATATTTT. Translated, it gives CASSLPSTGDSSGNTIYF.

J is TRBJ2-1 and V is TRBV7-3, with TRBD2 identical over 15 bases. The germline CDR1 and CDR2 sequences are SGHTA and FQGTGA. The CDR3 is 15 amino acids. The V gene end was trimmed by 5 bases and the J gene end by 7 bases; junction bases not matched to a gene: 3. CDR3: CASSRTSGGENEQFF. The CDR3 DNA reads as TGTGCCAGCAGCCGGACTAGCGGGGGGGAGAATGAGCAGTTCTTC.

V is TRBV10-2 and J is TRBJ2-1, with D perhaps assigned TRBD1 or TRBD2 (5 bases each). V lost 4 bases, J lost 2 bases, and 9 bases lay in between. CDR1 is WSHSY and CDR2 is SAAADI in the germline V gene. The CDR3 runs 14 residues. In DNA, the CDR3 is TGCGCCAGCAGTGTCTGGGGGACCTACAATGAGCAGTTCTTC. Translation gives CASSVWGTYNEQFF.

This chain links TRBV20-1 with TRBJ2-5; no clear D. The V gene lost 6 bases and the J gene lost 5 bases, with 10 bases spanning the gap. The CDR3 sequence is 11 residues long. CDR1 and CDR2 (germline): DFQATT, SNEGSKA (reference sequence). The CDR3 reads CSATVGETQYF. CDR3 DNA: TGCAGTGCAACAGTAGGGGAGACCCAGTACTTC.